This is a list of T cell receptor beta chains from one sample in a study of cytomegalovirus exposure and HLA in healthy donors. Measured with immunoSEQ multiplex PCR; TCRdb has only the in-frame clones, and not every one. The profile shows around 170,000 clones, over 60% of them singletons. Sequences were obtained from PBMCs. These receptor sequences come from a girl between 5 and 17 years old in good health and CMV-seronegative. CDR3s include the opening cysteine and the closing phenylalanine or tryptophan. Each record gives: V gene, J gene, D gene, clone size, CDR3 protein, CDR3 DNA. D genes are given only for firm matches. Clone sizes are given selectively: once, few, many, or a class where the clone is expanded.

TRBV7-9	TRBJ2-1	TRBD1	.	CASSSSGTGNNEQFF	TGTGCCAGCAGCTCCTCCGGGACAGGAAACAATGAGCAGTTCTTC
TRBV27	TRBJ2-3	TRBD1	once	CASSLSGQGARPDTQYF	TGTGCCAGCAGTTTATCGGGACAGGGGGCTCGGCCAGATACGCAGTATTTT
TRBV19	TRBJ1-2	.	.	CASARAYGYTF	TGTGCCAGTGCCAGGGCTTACGGCTACACCTTC
TRBV2	TRBJ1-4	.	.	CASSGSIATNEKLFF	TGTGCCAGCAGTGGGAGTATTGCAACTAATGAAAAACTGTTTTTT
TRBV7-9	TRBJ2-7	.	.	CASSPQIPHEQYF	TGTGCCAGCAGCCCGCAGATCCCCCACGAGCAGTACTTC
TRBV10-3	TRBJ1-2	TRBD1	.	CAISEDRGTYGYTF	TGTGCCATCAGTGAGGACAGGGGAACCTATGGCTACACCTTC
TRBV2	TRBJ2-7	TRBD1	.	CASSEPTGVNEQYF	TGTGCCAGCAGTGAACCGACAGGGGTCAACGAGCAGTACTTC
TRBV7-3	TRBJ2-7	.	.	CASSLRGGDDYEQYF	TGTGCCAGCAGCTTAAGGGGCGGAGATGACTACGAGCAGTACTTC
TRBV5-8	TRBJ1-2	.	.	CASVWEEDYGYTF	TGTGCCAGCGTTTGGGAGGAGGACTATGGCTACACCTTC
TRBV9	TRBJ1-2	.	.	CASSPTGGSGYGYTF	TGTGCCAGCAGCCCGACCGGGGGGTCAGGCTATGGCTACACCTTC
TRBV7-7	TRBJ2-7	.	.	CASSLGAGNYEQYF	TGTGCTAGCAGCTTAGGTGCAGGGAACTACGAGCAGTACTTC
TRBV7-2	TRBJ2-2	.	.	CASSRLLGELFF	TGTGCCAGCAGTCGGTTACTCGGGGAGCTGTTTTTT
TRBV27	TRBJ1-5	.	.	CASSFTGSNQPQHF	TGTGCCAGCAGTTTTACCGGTAGCAATCAGCCCCAGCATTTT
TRBV5-6	TRBJ2-7	.	.	CASSLILAGGHEQYF	TGTGCCAGCAGCTTGATCCTTGCGGGCGGGCACGAGCAGTACTTC
TRBV18	TRBJ1-5	TRBD1	few	CASSPWGQSDQPQHF	TGTGCCAGCTCACCATGGGGACAGTCGGATCAGCCCCAGCATTTT
TRBV6-1	TRBJ2-3	.	.	CASEWAENTQYF	TGTGCCAGCGAATGGGCCGAGAATACGCAGTATTTT
TRBV5-1	TRBJ1-6	TRBD1	few	CASSLVQGAYNSPLHF	TGCGCCAGCAGCTTGGTGCAGGGGGCGTATAATTCACCCCTCCACTTT
TRBV4-1	TRBJ2-7	TRBD2	.	CASSQVWFGLAGGNEQYF	TGCGCCAGCAGCCAAGTTTGGTTCGGGCTAGCGGGGGGGAACGAGCAGTACTTC
TRBV21-1	TRBJ1-5	.	few	CASNNCYSNQPQHF	TGTGCCAGCAACAATTGTTATAGCAATCAGCCCCAGCATTTT
TRBV7-9	TRBJ1-6	TRBD1	.	CASSFGTGRGSPLHF	TGTGCCAGCAGCTTCGGGACAGGCCGAGGTTCACCCCTCCACTTT
TRBV11-2	TRBJ1-1	TRBD1	once	CASSSTGTANTEAFF	TGTGCCAGCAGCTCCACCGGGACAGCGAACACTGAAGCTTTCTTT
TRBV27	TRBJ1-2	.	.	CASSSPGNGYTF	TGTGCCAGCTCCTCGCCGGGGAATGGCTACACCTTC
TRBV15	TRBJ2-3	.	.	CATSRDFKSGVRTDTQYF	TGTGCCACCAGCAGAGATTTTAAGTCAGGGGTTCGGACAGATACGCAGTATTTT
TRBV27	TRBJ2-5	.	.	CASSQLVQETQYF	TGTGCCAGCAGTCAACTGGTCCAAGAGACCCAGTACTTC
TRBV7-9	TRBJ2-3	TRBD1	few	CASSQGQPTLFTDTQYF	TGTGCCAGCAGCCAGGGACAGCCCACCTTATTCACAGATACGCAGTATTTT
TRBV7-8	TRBJ1-5	.	.	CASSFSAGGGSNQPQHF	TGTGCCAGCAGCTTCTCCGCCGGGGGAGGGAGCAATCAGCCCCAGCATTTT
TRBV7-8	TRBJ2-7	TRBD1	.	CASSGDRVPYEQYF	TGTGCCAGCAGCGGGGACAGGGTCCCCTACGAGCAGTACTTC
TRBV5-4	TRBJ2-3	.	.	CASSTRGSHPSTDTQYF	TGTGCCAGCAGCACGCGTGGGAGTCACCCTAGCACAGATACGCAGTATTTT
TRBV18	TRBJ2-3	TRBD1	once	CASSQRTGGTDTQYF	TGTGCCAGCTCACAAAGGACAGGGGGAACAGATACGCAGTATTTT
TRBV2	TRBJ1-2	TRBD1	.	CASGDRGGYTF	TGTGCCAGCGGCGACAGGGGTGGCTACACCTTC
TRBV19	TRBJ1-3	.	.	CASSPGSAGNTIYF	TGTGCCAGTAGTCCCGGGTCAGCCGGAAACACCATATATTTT
TRBV5-4	TRBJ2-7	TRBD1	few	CASSLDRGLYEQYF	TGTGCCAGCAGCTTGGACAGGGGGCTATACGAGCAGTACTTC
TRBV6-6	TRBJ1-2	.	.	CANGGRHYGYTF	TGTGCCAACGGGGGACGGCACTATGGCTACACCTTC